This T cell receptor (beta chain) was identified during a study of blood T cells in healthy people across ages. The authors ran a second PCR of roughly 6 to 12 cycles using a sample-barcoded 5' primer and a J-beta primer mix. One entry per CDR3 protein results from TCRdb running MiXCR on the 5' RACE reads. This repertoire shows 500,000 to 650,000 distinct CDR3 sequences, over 25% found once; its top ten account for over 3.5%. This clonotype was seen a handful of times. Trimming took 7 bases from V and 0 from J; bases not matched to a gene: 13. This CDR3 region has 17 residues. Germline values: CDR1 SEHNR, CDR2 FQNEAQ (reference sequence). The same data also went into a second study, on T cells of mothers and their children. That work contributes: All donors were healthy and Caucasian; they were a few mothers and their six children.

The chain couples TRBV7-9 to TRBJ2-7; 9 positions agree with TRBD2. The sample was blood. The receptor comes from a boy younger than 10 in good health. This chain's CDR3 is CASTMVAGGILSYEQYF. The DNA of the CDR3 is TGTGCCAGCACCATGGTCGCGGGGGGGATACTCTCCTACGAGCAGTACTTC.